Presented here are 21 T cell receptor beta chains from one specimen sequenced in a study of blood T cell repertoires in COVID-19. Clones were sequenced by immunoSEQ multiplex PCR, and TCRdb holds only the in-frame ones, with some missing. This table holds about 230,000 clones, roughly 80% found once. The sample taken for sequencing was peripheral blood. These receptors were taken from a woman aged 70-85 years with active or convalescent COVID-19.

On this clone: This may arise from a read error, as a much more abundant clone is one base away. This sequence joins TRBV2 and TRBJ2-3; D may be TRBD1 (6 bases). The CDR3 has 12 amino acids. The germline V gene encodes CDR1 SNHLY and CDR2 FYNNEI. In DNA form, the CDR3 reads TGTGCCAGCAGTGAGGGGGCGGGTACGCAGTGTTTT. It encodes CASSEGAGTQCF. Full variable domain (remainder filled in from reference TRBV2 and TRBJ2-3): EPEVTQTPSHQVTQMGQEVILRCVPISNHLYFYWYRQILGQKVEFLVSFYNNEISEKSEIFDDQFSVERPDGSNFTLKIRSTKLEDSAMYFCASSEGAGTQCFGPGTRLTVL.

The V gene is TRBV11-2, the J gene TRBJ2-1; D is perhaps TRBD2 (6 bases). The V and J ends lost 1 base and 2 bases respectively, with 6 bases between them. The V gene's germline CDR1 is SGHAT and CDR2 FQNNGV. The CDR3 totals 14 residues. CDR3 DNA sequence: TGTGCCAGCAGCTTAGCGGGAGCCTACAATGAGCAGTTCTTC. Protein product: CASSLAGAYNEQFF.

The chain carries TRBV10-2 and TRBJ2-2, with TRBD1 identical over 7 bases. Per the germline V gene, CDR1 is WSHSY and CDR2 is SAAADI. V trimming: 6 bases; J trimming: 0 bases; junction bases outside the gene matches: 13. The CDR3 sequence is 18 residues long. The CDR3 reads CASSNPGQKFANTGELFF. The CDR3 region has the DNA TGCGCCAGCAGCAACCCGGGACAGAAGTTCGCGAACACCGGGGAGCTGTTTTTT.

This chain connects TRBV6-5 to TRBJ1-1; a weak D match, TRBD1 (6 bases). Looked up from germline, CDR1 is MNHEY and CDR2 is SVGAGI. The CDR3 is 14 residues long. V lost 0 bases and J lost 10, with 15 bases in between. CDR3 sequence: CASSYSRLTGRAFF. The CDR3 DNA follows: TGTGCCAGCAGTTACTCCCGGCTGACAGGCAGAGCTTTCTTT.

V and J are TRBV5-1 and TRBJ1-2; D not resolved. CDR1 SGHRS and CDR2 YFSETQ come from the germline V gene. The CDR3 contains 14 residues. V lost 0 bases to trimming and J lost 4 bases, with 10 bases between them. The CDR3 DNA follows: TGCGCCAGCAGCTTGGCCGAGGGATCCTATGGCTACACCTTC. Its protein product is CASSLAEGSYGYTF.

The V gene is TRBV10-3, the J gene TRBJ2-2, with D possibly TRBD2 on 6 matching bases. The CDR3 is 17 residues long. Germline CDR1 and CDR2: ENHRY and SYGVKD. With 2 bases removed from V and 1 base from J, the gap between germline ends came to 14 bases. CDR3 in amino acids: CAISERGGFENTGELFF. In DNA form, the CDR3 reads TGTGCCATCAGTGAGCGGGGAGGATTCGAGAACACCGGGGAGCTGTTTTTT.

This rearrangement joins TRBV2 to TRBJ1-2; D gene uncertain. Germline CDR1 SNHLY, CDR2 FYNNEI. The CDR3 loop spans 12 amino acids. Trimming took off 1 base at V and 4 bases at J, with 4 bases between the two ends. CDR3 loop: CASSEDSYGYTF. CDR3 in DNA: TGTGCCAGCAGTGAAGACAGCTATGGCTACACCTTC.

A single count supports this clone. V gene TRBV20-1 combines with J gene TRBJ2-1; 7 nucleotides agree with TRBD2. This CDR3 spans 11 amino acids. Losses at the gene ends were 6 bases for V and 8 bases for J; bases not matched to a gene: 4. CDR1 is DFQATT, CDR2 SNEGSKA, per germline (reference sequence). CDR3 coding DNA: TGCAGTGCCGCACGGGAGGATGAGCAGTTCTTC. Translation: CSAAREDEQFF.

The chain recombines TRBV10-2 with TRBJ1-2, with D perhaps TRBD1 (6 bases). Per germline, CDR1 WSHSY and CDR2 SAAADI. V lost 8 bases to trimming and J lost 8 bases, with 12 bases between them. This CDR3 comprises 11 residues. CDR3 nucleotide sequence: TGCGCCAGCGGGGGGGGCAAGGGCTACACCTTC. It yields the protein CASGGGKGYTF.

The CDR3 loop reads CASSDSIRGFKSGELFF. As DNA, the CDR3 is TGTGCCAGCAGTGACTCGATCAGAGGGTTTAAGAGCGGGGAGCTGTTTTTT. The V gene is TRBV6-4, the J gene TRBJ2-2; possible D gene TRBD2, 5 bases. The CDR3 totals 17 residues. CDR1 is MRHNA and CDR2 is SNTAGT in the germline V gene. The V gene lost 0 bases and the J gene lost 7 bases, with 18 bases spanning the gap.

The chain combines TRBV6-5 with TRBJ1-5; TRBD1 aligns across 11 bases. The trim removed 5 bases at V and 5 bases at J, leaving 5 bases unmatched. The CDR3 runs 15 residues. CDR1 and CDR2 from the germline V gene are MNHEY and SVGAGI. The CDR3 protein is CASSPGTGGDQPQHF. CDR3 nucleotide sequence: TGTGCCAGCAGTCCTGGGACAGGGGGAGATCAGCCCCAGCATTTT.

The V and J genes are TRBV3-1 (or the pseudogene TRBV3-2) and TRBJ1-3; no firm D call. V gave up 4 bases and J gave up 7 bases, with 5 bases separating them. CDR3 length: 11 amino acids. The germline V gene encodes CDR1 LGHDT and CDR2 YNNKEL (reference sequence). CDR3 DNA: TGTGCCAGCAGCCTACAGAACACCATATATTTT. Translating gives CASSLQNTIYF.

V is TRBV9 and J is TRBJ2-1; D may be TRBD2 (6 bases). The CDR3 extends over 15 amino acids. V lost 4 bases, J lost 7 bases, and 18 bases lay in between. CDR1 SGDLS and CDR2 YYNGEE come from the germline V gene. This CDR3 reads CASSLSEGGGNEQFF. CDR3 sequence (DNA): TGTGCCAGCAGCCTTAGCGAGGGAGGAGGGAATGAGCAGTTCTTC.

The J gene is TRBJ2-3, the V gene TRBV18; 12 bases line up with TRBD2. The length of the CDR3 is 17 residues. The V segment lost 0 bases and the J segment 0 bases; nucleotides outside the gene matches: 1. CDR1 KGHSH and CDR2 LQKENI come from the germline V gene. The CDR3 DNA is TGTGCCAGCTCACCACCCCTAGCGGGGGGGAGCACAGATACGCAGTATTTT. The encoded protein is CASSPPLAGGSTDTQYF.

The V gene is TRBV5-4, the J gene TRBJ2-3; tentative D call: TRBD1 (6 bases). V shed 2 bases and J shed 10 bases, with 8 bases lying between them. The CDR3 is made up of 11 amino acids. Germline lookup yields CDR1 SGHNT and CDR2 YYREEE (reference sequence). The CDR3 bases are TGTGCCAGCAGCTTCAGGGGCGCGCAGTATTTT. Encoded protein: CASSFRGAQYF. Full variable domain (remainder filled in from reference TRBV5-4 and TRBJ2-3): ETGVTQSPTHLIKTRGQQVTLRCSSQSGHNTVSWYQQALGQGPQFIFQYYREEENGRGNFPPRFSGLQFPNYSSELNVNALELDDSALYLCASSFRGAQYFGPGTRLTVL.

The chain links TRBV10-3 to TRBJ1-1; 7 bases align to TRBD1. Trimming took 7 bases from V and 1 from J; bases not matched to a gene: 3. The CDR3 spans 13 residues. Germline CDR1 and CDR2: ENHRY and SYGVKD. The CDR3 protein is CAINRQGNTEAFF. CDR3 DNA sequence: TGTGCCATCAATCGACAGGGGAACACTGAAGCTTTCTTT.

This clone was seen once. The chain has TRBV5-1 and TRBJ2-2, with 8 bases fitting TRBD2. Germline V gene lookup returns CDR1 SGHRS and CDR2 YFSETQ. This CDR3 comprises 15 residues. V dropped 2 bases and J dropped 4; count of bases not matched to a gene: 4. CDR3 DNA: TGCGCCAGCAGCTTTAGCGGGACCCCCACCGGGGAGCTGTTTTTT. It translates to CASSFSGTPTGELFF.

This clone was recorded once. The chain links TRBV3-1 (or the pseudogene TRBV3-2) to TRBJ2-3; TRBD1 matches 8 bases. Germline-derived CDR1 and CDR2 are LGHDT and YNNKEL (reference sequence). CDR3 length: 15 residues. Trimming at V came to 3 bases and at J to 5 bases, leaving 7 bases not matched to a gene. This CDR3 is CASSHLDRGLDTQYF. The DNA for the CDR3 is TGTGCCAGCAGCCATCTAGACAGGGGATTAGATACGCAGTATTTT.

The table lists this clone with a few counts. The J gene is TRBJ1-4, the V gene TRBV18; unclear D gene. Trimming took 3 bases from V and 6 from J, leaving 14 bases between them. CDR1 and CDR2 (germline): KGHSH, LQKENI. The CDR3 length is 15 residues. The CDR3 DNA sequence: TGTGCCAGCTCACCGCGATTCGGAGGCGATGAAAAACTGTTTTTT. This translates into CASSPRFGGDEKLFF.

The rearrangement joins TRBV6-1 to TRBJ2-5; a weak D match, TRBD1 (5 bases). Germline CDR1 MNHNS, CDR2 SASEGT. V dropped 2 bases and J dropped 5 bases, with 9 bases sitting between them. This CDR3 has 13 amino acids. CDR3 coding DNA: TGTGCCAGCAGTGAACGCCCAGGGGAGACCCAGTACTTC. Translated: CASSERPGETQYF.

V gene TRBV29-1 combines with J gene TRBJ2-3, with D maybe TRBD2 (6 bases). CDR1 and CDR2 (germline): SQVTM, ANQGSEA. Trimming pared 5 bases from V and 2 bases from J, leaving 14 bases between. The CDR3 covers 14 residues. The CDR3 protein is CSVCPGLTTDTQYF. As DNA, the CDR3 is TGCAGCGTTTGTCCGGGACTGACCACAGATACGCAGTATTTT.